A selection of T cell receptor beta chains follows, all from one sample in a study of T cell repertoires in aging, cancer and after chemotherapy. TCRdb re-called the multiplex PCR reads with MiXCR, one entry per CDR3 protein. The sample holds several hundred distinct CDR3 sequences, about a sixth seen once. Material for sequencing was blood. These receptors were collected from a human donor with a blood cancer. Each CDR3 is given with its conserved first and last residue. The D gene is left open where the match is weak. Clone size is not always given. Where it is, it says once, few, many or a class for expanded clones.

>TRBJ2-7|NA|TRBD1|TRBV7-2
TGTGCCAGCAGCTTCCCTTCGAGGGCGACAGGGCTTCCCTACGAGCAGTACTTC
CASSFPSRATGLPYEQYF
>TRBJ1-6|few|TRBD1|TRBV25-1
TGTGCCAGCAGTTGGGGGACAGGCGGAGCACCCCTCCACTTT
CASSWGTGGAPLHF
>TRBJ2-1|NA|TRBD2|TRBV7-6
TGTGCCAGCAGCTTAGATCGGGGGGGCAAATTTGGAGAGCAGTTCTTC
CASSLDRGGKFGEQFF
>TRBJ1-1|few|TRBD1|TRBV4-1
TGCGCCAGCAGCCAAGATAAAAGGCAGGGGGGCACTGAAGCTTTCTTT
CASSQDKRQGGTEAFF
>TRBJ1-2|medium-sized|TRBD1|TRBV6-2/TRBV6-3
TGTGCCAGCAGTCCTCAAGACAGGGGGACAAAAGGCTACACCTTC
CASSPQDRGTKGYTF
>TRBJ2-4|medium-sized|NA|TRBV5-1
TGCGCCAGCAGCACCGGGACGGAAAACATTCAGTACTTC
CASSTGTENIQYF
>TRBJ2-2|large|NA|TRBV6-5
TGTGCCAGCAGTTACTCGTTTGTTCTTAACACCGGGGAGCTGTTTTTT
CASSYSFVLNTGELFF
>TRBJ1-5|medium-sized|TRBD1|TRBV12-3/TRBV12-4
TGTGCCAGCAGTTTGGACAGGGGCTTGGGCCAGCCCCAGCATTTT
CASSLDRGLGQPQHF
>TRBJ1-6|large|NA|TRBV19
TGTGCCAGTAGTACAGGAGGCAATAATTCACCCCTCCACTTT
CASSTGGNNSPLHF
>TRBJ2-3|medium-sized|NA|TRBV6-2/TRBV6-3
TGTGCCAGCAGCTACTTTGGGCAATCGGATACGCAGTATTTT
CASSYFGQSDTQYF
>TRBJ1-2|NA|NA|TRBV28
TGTGCCAGCAAACCGGACAGCCTGTCTAACTATGGCTACACCTTC
CASKPDSLSNYGYTF
>TRBJ2-1|large|NA|TRBV19
TGTGCCAGTAGTATCGGGGGGCGCCACAATGAGCAGTTCTTC
CASSIGGRHNEQFF
>TRBJ2-2|NA|NA|TRBV10-2
TGCGCCAGCAGGCCCCCCGCGACAGGCAAGAACACCGGGGAGCTGTTTTTT
CASRPPATGKNTGELFF
>TRBJ2-5|medium-sized|TRBD1|TRBV5-1
TGCGCCAGCAGCCAGGACAGGGGGCAAGAGACCCAGTACTTC
CASSQDRGQETQYF
>TRBJ2-1|medium-sized|TRBD2|TRBV20-1
TGCAGTGCTAGAGTTAGCGGGGGGGGGCCCAATGAGCAGTTCTTC
CSARVSGGGPNEQFF
>TRBJ1-2|medium-sized|TRBD1|TRBV4-3
TGCGCCAGCAGCCTATCACTGACAGGGGGGGAGAGGGTCTATGGCTACACCTTC
CASSLSLTGGERVYGYTF
>TRBJ2-7|NA|NA|TRBV11-3
TGTGCCAGCAGCTTAGGGTCGGTCCCCGAGCAGTACTTC
CASSLGSVPEQYF
>TRBJ2-3|large|TRBD2|TRBV12-3/TRBV12-4
TGTGCCAGCAGTTTAATACCGGCGCGGGAGAGCACAGATACGCAGTATTTT
CASSLIPARESTDTQYF
>TRBJ2-7|large|TRBD1|TRBV5-4
TGTGCCAGCAGTCTCTCCGGGACAGGGACCAAGCAGTACTTC
CASSLSGTGTKQYF
>TRBJ1-2|large|TRBD1|TRBV6-1
TGTGCCAGCAGTCAACTCAGACAGGGGGATGGCTACACCTTC
CASSQLRQGDGYTF
>TRBJ2-3|medium-sized|NA|TRBV24-1
TGTGCCACCAGTGGGCCAGGGGCGAGCACAGATACGCAGTATTTT
CATSGPGASTDTQYF
>TRBJ1-4|large|NA|TRBV30
TGTGCCTCAATCAAGAGGGCCCAGGACCTCGGGGCTAATGAAAAACTGTTTTTT
CASIKRAQDLGANEKLFF
>TRBJ2-7|medium-sized|NA|TRBV7-9
TGTGCCAGCAGCGGAATGGAGGGGGCGGAGTACGAGCAGTACTTC
CASSGMEGAEYEQYF
>TRBJ1-3|NA|TRBD1|TRBV18
TGTGCCAGCTCACCTGGGACAGGGTCTGGAAACACCATATATTTT
CASSPGTGSGNTIYF
>TRBJ2-6|NA|NA|TRBV28
TGTGCCACCACGGTGGGCGCGGGGGCCAACGTCCTGACTTTC
CATTVGAGANVLTF
>TRBJ1-1|few|TRBD1|TRBV28
TGTGCCAGCACAGGGGGCTTCGGCACTGAAGCTTTCTTT
CASTGGFGTEAFF
>TRBJ2-1|large|NA|TRBV10-3
TGTGCCATCAGTGAGGTCAGCGGCTCCTACAATGAGCAGTTCTTC
CAISEVSGSYNEQFF
>TRBJ1-2|large|TRBD1|TRBV12-3/TRBV12-4
TGTGCCAGCAGGGGGGGACAGGGGTATGGCTACACCTTC
CASRGGQGYGYTF
>TRBJ1-5|few|NA|TRBV4-3
TGCGCCAGCAGCCAAGTCCCGGACAAAAATCAGCCCCAGCATTTT
CASSQVPDKNQPQHF
>TRBJ2-1|large|TRBD2|TRBV5-1
TGCGCCAGCAGCACGACTAGCGCGGGGGTTAATGAGCAGTTCTTC
CASSTTSAGVNEQFF
>TRBJ1-1|NA|TRBD1|TRBV18
TGTGCCAGCTCACCGACACGGGGACAGGGGAACACTGAAGCTTTCTTT
CASSPTRGQGNTEAFF
>TRBJ1-5|large|NA|TRBV30
TGTGCCTGGAGTGTCCGCACCCTTCTGGCCAATAGCAATCAGCCCCAGCATTTT
CAWSVRTLLANSNQPQHF
>TRBJ1-2|large|NA|TRBV11-3
TGTGCCAGCAGCTTAGAAGCAGAGTATGGCTACACCTTC
CASSLEAEYGYTF
>TRBJ1-2|NA|TRBD1|TRBV28
TGTGCCAGCAGTACCCCGCAGGGGGCATGGGGCTACACCTTC
CASSTPQGAWGYTF
>TRBJ1-3|large|TRBD1|TRBV10-3
TGTGCCATCAGTGCCGGGCAGGGGGAATACTCTGGAAACACCATATATTTT
CAISAGQGEYSGNTIYF
>TRBJ2-5|medium-sized|TRBD2|TRBV5-1
TGCGCCAGCAGCTTGGGAGGAGCGGGGGGCCAAGAGACCCAGTACTTC
CASSLGGAGGQETQYF
>TRBJ2-7|NA|TRBD1|TRBV6-2/TRBV6-3
TGTGCCAGCAGTACCTTTTGGACAGGGGGAGTCGAGCAGTACTTC
CASSTFWTGGVEQYF
>TRBJ1-1|few|NA|TRBV5-1
TGCGCCAGCAGCTCCACGGGGGGCAGCTTAGTAGCTTTCTTT
CASSSTGGSLVAFF
>TRBJ1-1|medium-sized|TRBD1|TRBV20-1
TGCAGTGCCCCCGGACAGGGGAACACTGAAGCTTTCTTT
CSAPGQGNTEAFF
>TRBJ2-7|large|NA|TRBV18
TGTGCCAGCTCAAAAGACATAAACTCCTACGAGCAGTACTTC
CASSKDINSYEQYF
>TRBJ2-1|medium-sized|TRBD2|TRBV20-1
TGCAGTGCTAGTGTATTCCAGACTAGCGGGGGCAATGAGCAGTTCTTC
CSASVFQTSGGNEQFF
>TRBJ1-5|few|NA|TRBV2
TGTGCCAGCAGTGAGTTCGGCCATCAGCCCCAGCATTTT
CASSEFGHQPQHF
>TRBJ2-2|NA|TRBD2|TRBV25-1
TGTGCCAGCAGTGACCCGGGGGGGCACACCGGGGAGCTGTTTTTT
CASSDPGGHTGELFF
>TRBJ2-3|large|NA|TRBV6-2/TRBV6-3
TGTGCCAGCAGTTGGGGTAAAACAGATACGCAGTATTTT
CASSWGKTDTQYF
>TRBJ1-5|large|TRBD1|TRBV6-6
TGTGCCAGCAGTGACAGGGATGATCAGCCCCAGCATTTT
CASSDRDDQPQHF
>TRBJ2-5|few|NA|TRBV5-1
TGCGCCAGCGGGCCGGGAGCTAGGGAGACCCAGTACTTC
CASGPGARETQYF
>TRBJ2-3|NA|TRBD2|TRBV18
TGTGCCAGCTCACCAACGACTAGCGGGGGGACCACAGATACGCAGTATTTT
CASSPTTSGGTTDTQYF
>TRBJ2-6|large|NA|TRBV20-1
TGCAGTGCTAGTAAGGGGGGTAGGTTTTCCGGGGCCAACGTCCTGACTTTC
CSASKGGRFSGANVLTF
>TRBJ1-5|NA|NA|TRBV19
TGTGTTAGTAGTATTAGCCAAGCTAATCAGCCCCAGCATTTT
CVSSISQANQPQHF
>TRBJ1-2|few|NA|TRBV4-3
TGCGCCAGCAGCCAAGAAGTCTTGGCAGGGACTGGGTCTGGCTACACCTTC
CASSQEVLAGTGSGYTF
>TRBJ1-1|large|NA|TRBV10-3
TGTGCCATCTCCCCCGGGGCGGGTAACACTGAAGCTTTCTTT
CAISPGAGNTEAFF
>TRBJ2-7|large|NA|TRBV11-1
TGTGCCAGCAGCTCAGGGTTCTACGAGCAGTACTTC
CASSSGFYEQYF
>TRBJ1-1|large|NA|TRBV30
TGTGCCTGGAGGATGACAGTGAACACTGAAGCTTTCTTT
CAWRMTVNTEAFF
>TRBJ2-5|large|NA|TRBV29-1
TGCAGCGTGGGGCATTTGCAAGAGACCCAGTACTTC
CSVGHLQETQYF
>TRBJ1-6|NA|TRBD1|TRBV4-1
TGCGCCAGCAGCCAATTCTGGGGACAGGTGAATAATTTACCCCTCCACTTT
CASSQFWGQVNNLPLHF
>TRBJ1-5|medium-sized|NA|TRBV4-1
TGCGCCAGCAGCCAAGATCAAGGGATTCGCAATCAGCCCCAGCATTTT
CASSQDQGIRNQPQHF